Listed below are T cell receptor beta chains from one sample, sequenced in a study of vaccination and CD4 T cells after COVID-19. For these receptors, no antigen is known. One entry per CDR3 protein, called by TCRdb with MiXCR from the PCR reads. The sample lists approximately 12,000 distinct CDR3 sequences; approximately 60% were seen once. The source material was CD4+ T cells from blood, cultured in vitro, sampled before SARS-CoV-2 vaccination. Receptors were obtained from a human donor who had recovered from COVID-19. Each CDR3 is given with its conserved first and last residue. D genes are given only for firm matches. Size is omitted from some rows. Given values are once, few, many or a class for expanded clones.

d_call: .; v_call: TRBV27; j_call: TRBJ1-5; clone_size: few; cdr3_nt: TGTGCCAGCAGCCATACCCTGGATCAGCCCCAGCATTTT; cdr3_aa: CASSHTLDQPQHF
d_call: .; v_call: TRBV9; j_call: TRBJ1-2; clone_size: .; cdr3_nt: TGTGCCAGCAGCGTAGGAGGGTCCGGCTACACCTTC; cdr3_aa: CASSVGGSGYTF
d_call: TRBD1; v_call: TRBV6-1; j_call: TRBJ1-2; clone_size: few; cdr3_nt: TGTGCCAGCAGCAGCCTGGACAGGGGACCCTATGGCTACACCTTC; cdr3_aa: CASSSLDRGPYGYTF
d_call: TRBD1; v_call: TRBV20-1; j_call: TRBJ1-1; clone_size: few; cdr3_nt: TGCAGTGTCCTCGGACAGGGTGGGACTGAAGCTTTCTTT; cdr3_aa: CSVLGQGGTEAFF
d_call: TRBD2; v_call: TRBV6-1; j_call: TRBJ2-3; clone_size: few; cdr3_nt: TGTGCCAGCACCCGACTAGCGGACACAGATACGCAGTATTTT; cdr3_aa: CASTRLADTDTQYF
d_call: .; v_call: TRBV6-2/TRBV6-3; j_call: TRBJ2-7; clone_size: .; cdr3_nt: TGTGCCAGCAGTTTGGGCCGCTCCTACGAGCAGTACTTC; cdr3_aa: CASSLGRSYEQYF
d_call: .; v_call: TRBV18; j_call: TRBJ1-2; clone_size: .; cdr3_nt: TGTGCCAGCTCACCACTCGGTGAATCCTACTATGGCTACACCTTC; cdr3_aa: CASSPLGESYYGYTF
d_call: TRBD2; v_call: TRBV15; j_call: TRBJ2-5; clone_size: .; cdr3_nt: TGTGCCACCAGCAGTCTAGCGGAAGAGACCCAGTACTTC; cdr3_aa: CATSSLAEETQYF
d_call: TRBD1; v_call: TRBV15; j_call: TRBJ1-4; clone_size: .; cdr3_nt: TGTGCCACCAGCCCCGACAGGGCGGCTAATGAAAAACTGTTTTTT; cdr3_aa: CATSPDRAANEKLFF
d_call: .; v_call: TRBV27; j_call: TRBJ1-1; clone_size: .; cdr3_nt: TGTGCCAGCAACCCCCGTGGAGGGGTCGGGACTGAAGCTTTCTTT; cdr3_aa: CASNPRGGVGTEAFF
d_call: .; v_call: TRBV28; j_call: TRBJ2-3; clone_size: once; cdr3_nt: TGTGCCAGCAGTCCGCTGGTGTTCGTTACGCAGTATTTT; cdr3_aa: CASSPLVFVTQYF
d_call: TRBD1; v_call: TRBV5-1; j_call: TRBJ2-5; clone_size: .; cdr3_nt: TGCGCCAGCAGCTTGAAGGGGGCTGGAGAGACCCAGTACTTC; cdr3_aa: CASSLKGAGETQYF
d_call: .; v_call: TRBV20-1; j_call: TRBJ1-2; clone_size: .; cdr3_nt: TGCAGTGCTAGAGGGCTATCTAACTATGGCTACACCTTC; cdr3_aa: CSARGLSNYGYTF
d_call: .; v_call: TRBV6-2/TRBV6-3; j_call: TRBJ1-2; clone_size: .; cdr3_nt: TGTGCCAGCAGTAACCTGGTCGGTGGAGGCTACACCTTC; cdr3_aa: CASSNLVGGGYTF
d_call: TRBD2; v_call: TRBV10-3; j_call: TRBJ2-3; clone_size: .; cdr3_nt: TGTGCCATCAGGGAAGCGGGGGGTATCACAGATACGCAGTATTTT; cdr3_aa: CAIREAGGITDTQYF
d_call: .; v_call: TRBV6-1; j_call: TRBJ1-5; clone_size: .; cdr3_nt: TGTGCCAGCAGTCCATATAGCAATCAGCCCCAGCATTTT; cdr3_aa: CASSPYSNQPQHF
d_call: TRBD2; v_call: TRBV7-6; j_call: TRBJ2-7; clone_size: .; cdr3_nt: TGTGCCAGCAGCTTAGCGGGAGGGGACGTCCCAGGCGAGCAGTACTTC; cdr3_aa: CASSLAGGDVPGEQYF
d_call: .; v_call: TRBV12-5; j_call: TRBJ2-5; clone_size: .; cdr3_nt: TGTGCTAGTGGTGACCGTCGGGGAGAAGAGACCCAGTACTTC; cdr3_aa: CASGDRRGEETQYF
d_call: .; v_call: TRBV20-1; j_call: TRBJ1-1; clone_size: few; cdr3_nt: TGCAGTGCTAGATTAGGGGGGGAATGGCTTACTGAAGCTTTCTTT; cdr3_aa: CSARLGGEWLTEAFF
d_call: .; v_call: TRBV11-3; j_call: TRBJ2-2; clone_size: few; cdr3_nt: TGTGCCAGCAGCTTAGGGACAGCCAACACCGGGGAGCTGTTTTTT; cdr3_aa: CASSLGTANTGELFF
d_call: TRBD2; v_call: TRBV20-1; j_call: TRBJ2-7; clone_size: .; cdr3_nt: TGCAGTGCTCAAGGGACTAGCCCAGGCGAGCAGTACTTC; cdr3_aa: CSAQGTSPGEQYF
d_call: TRBD2; v_call: TRBV12-3/TRBV12-4; j_call: TRBJ2-5; clone_size: .; cdr3_nt: TGTGCCAGCAGTTTAGGGTCTAGCGGGGGGCCAGAGACCCAGTACTTC; cdr3_aa: CASSLGSSGGPETQYF
d_call: TRBD1; v_call: TRBV6-5; j_call: TRBJ1-6; clone_size: .; cdr3_nt: TGTGCCAGCAGTTACTCGCTCGGACAGGACAGTTCACCCCTCCACTTT; cdr3_aa: CASSYSLGQDSSPLHF
d_call: TRBD1; v_call: TRBV20-1; j_call: TRBJ1-4; clone_size: few; cdr3_nt: TGCAGTGCGGTCGACAGGGGGCGCAGGGAAAAACTGTTTTTT; cdr3_aa: CSAVDRGRREKLFF
d_call: .; v_call: TRBV30; j_call: TRBJ2-7; clone_size: .; cdr3_nt: TGTGCCTGGAGTTTAGGGCCCGAGCAGTACTTC; cdr3_aa: CAWSLGPEQYF
d_call: .; v_call: TRBV27; j_call: TRBJ1-1; clone_size: .; cdr3_nt: TGTGCCAGCAGGCGCGGGATTTCCACTGAAGCTTTCTTT; cdr3_aa: CASRRGISTEAFF
d_call: TRBD1; v_call: TRBV6-2/TRBV6-3; j_call: TRBJ1-5; clone_size: .; cdr3_nt: TGTGCCAGCAGACCAGGGACAGGGCTGGGTCAGCCCCAGCATTTT; cdr3_aa: CASRPGTGLGQPQHF
d_call: TRBD2; v_call: TRBV20-1; j_call: TRBJ2-1; clone_size: .; cdr3_nt: TGCAGTGCTAGAGATCGGAGCGGGAGCTCCTACAATGAGCAGTTCTTC; cdr3_aa: CSARDRSGSSYNEQFF
d_call: .; v_call: TRBV10-3; j_call: TRBJ1-6; clone_size: .; cdr3_nt: TGTGCCATCAGTGAGAGACTGAGCTCCTATAATTCACCCCTCCACTTT; cdr3_aa: CAISERLSSYNSPLHF
d_call: .; v_call: TRBV6-2/TRBV6-3; j_call: TRBJ2-7; clone_size: once; cdr3_nt: TGTGCCAGCAGCCACTCAGGGGGGGCCTACGAGCAGTACTTC; cdr3_aa: CASSHSGGAYEQYF
d_call: .; v_call: TRBV19; j_call: TRBJ2-5; clone_size: .; cdr3_nt: TGTGCCAGTAGTATTCACGGAGATAGCGGGACCCAGTACTTC; cdr3_aa: CASSIHGDSGTQYF
d_call: TRBD2; v_call: TRBV7-2; j_call: TRBJ2-5; clone_size: few; cdr3_nt: TGTGCCAGCAGCCCTCGAGGCGGGAGGGCCGGGGAGACCCAGTACTTC; cdr3_aa: CASSPRGGRAGETQYF
d_call: .; v_call: TRBV19; j_call: TRBJ2-7; clone_size: .; cdr3_nt: TGTGCCAGTAGCCCCCCGGGGCTAGCGACCTACGAGCAGTACTTC; cdr3_aa: CASSPPGLATYEQYF
d_call: .; v_call: TRBV27; j_call: TRBJ2-1; clone_size: few; cdr3_nt: TGTGCCAGCAGAAACCCCAAGGACAGCGCGAAGTACAATGAGCAGTTCTTC; cdr3_aa: CASRNPKDSAKYNEQFF
d_call: TRBD2; v_call: TRBV29-1; j_call: TRBJ2-5; clone_size: once; cdr3_nt: TGCAGCGCCCCGGGACTAGCGGGGCAAGAGACCCAGTACTTC; cdr3_aa: CSAPGLAGQETQYF
d_call: TRBD1; v_call: TRBV5-4; j_call: TRBJ1-2; clone_size: .; cdr3_nt: TGTGCCAGCAGCTTGGTACGGGGGGGCCGACAGGGGGCAGGTGGCTACACCTTC; cdr3_aa: CASSLVRGGRQGAGGYTF
d_call: .; v_call: TRBV15; j_call: TRBJ1-1; clone_size: few; cdr3_nt: TGTGCCACCAGCAGGTCGGTCGGTAGGGGCAGTGAAGCTTTCTTT; cdr3_aa: CATSRSVGRGSEAFF
d_call: TRBD2; v_call: TRBV7-9; j_call: TRBJ2-1; clone_size: .; cdr3_nt: TGTGCCAGCAGCTTAGGTCATAAGGGTTTCTCAGCGGGAGTAGTCTCCTACAATGAGCAGTTCTTC; cdr3_aa: CASSLGHKGFSAGVVSYNEQFF
d_call: .; v_call: TRBV6-1; j_call: TRBJ1-1; clone_size: .; cdr3_nt: TGTGCCAGCAGGAGAGGTTGGGGGGCGCTGGGAGCTTTCTTT; cdr3_aa: CASRRGWGALGAFF
d_call: .; v_call: TRBV28; j_call: TRBJ1-2; clone_size: .; cdr3_nt: TGTGCCAGCAAACCGTATTCCTCGCAAACGGGCTACACCTTC; cdr3_aa: CASKPYSSQTGYTF
d_call: .; v_call: TRBV6-2/TRBV6-3; j_call: TRBJ1-2; clone_size: .; cdr3_nt: TGTGCCAGCAGTGAAAGTTGGGGCAGCCTCTATGGCTACACCTTC; cdr3_aa: CASSESWGSLYGYTF
d_call: .; v_call: TRBV27; j_call: TRBJ2-2; clone_size: .; cdr3_nt: TGTGCCAGCAGTTTAAGATCAGGGTGGGCCGGGGAGCTGTTTTTT; cdr3_aa: CASSLRSGWAGELFF
d_call: .; v_call: TRBV6-1; j_call: TRBJ1-2; clone_size: .; cdr3_nt: TGTGCCAGCAGTGAAGCCGGGACAAGCTATGGCTACACCTTC; cdr3_aa: CASSEAGTSYGYTF
d_call: TRBD2; v_call: TRBV6-1; j_call: TRBJ2-2; clone_size: .; cdr3_nt: TGTGCCAGCAGTACGACTAGCGGGGGGTTATACACCGGGGAGCTGTTTTTT; cdr3_aa: CASSTTSGGLYTGELFF
d_call: .; v_call: TRBV24-1; j_call: TRBJ2-2; clone_size: few; cdr3_nt: TGTGCCACCAGTGACCACCCTCAGGGACGTATCGGGGAGCTGTTTTTT; cdr3_aa: CATSDHPQGRIGELFF
d_call: TRBD1; v_call: TRBV19; j_call: TRBJ1-2; clone_size: .; cdr3_nt: TGTGCCAGTAGTACCCCGAAACAGGGGCGCTCTCATGGCTACACCTTC; cdr3_aa: CASSTPKQGRSHGYTF
d_call: TRBD1; v_call: TRBV7-9; j_call: TRBJ2-1; clone_size: .; cdr3_nt: TGTGCCAGCAGCTTAGTAGTGGGACAGGGTTTGAATGAGCAGTTCTTC; cdr3_aa: CASSLVVGQGLNEQFF
d_call: .; v_call: TRBV14; j_call: TRBJ1-1; clone_size: .; cdr3_nt: TGTGCCAGCAGCCAAGAAAGGGGGATGAACACTGAAGCTTTCTTT; cdr3_aa: CASSQERGMNTEAFF
d_call: .; v_call: TRBV4-1; j_call: TRBJ1-2; clone_size: medium-sized; cdr3_nt: TGCGCCAGCAGCCAACGGGGGGCGTTCGGCTACACCTTC; cdr3_aa: CASSQRGAFGYTF
d_call: .; v_call: TRBV6-4; j_call: TRBJ2-1; clone_size: .; cdr3_nt: TGTGCCAGCAGTGACTCGAGGGTGGGGACCGAGCAGTTCTTC; cdr3_aa: CASSDSRVGTEQFF